This T cell receptor beta chain was sequenced in a study of regulatory T cells in long-lasting Graves disease. Building the TCR beta libraries relied on iRepertoire HTBI primers, and CDR3 regions underwent Arm-PCR. Using its own MiXCR run on the multiplex PCR reads, TCRdb lists one record per CDR3 protein. The sample has approximately 490,000 distinct CDR3 sequences, about 17% seen once. Time point reported: newly diagnosed GD, antithyroid drugs for less than 3 months. PBMC RNA served as the TCR library source. V lost 0 bases to trimming and J lost 2 bases, with 11 bases between them. The CDR3 loop spans 16 amino acids. Germline V gene data show CDR1 as SNHLY and CDR2 as FYNNEI. This clonotype was observed many times. Separately, the same data were catalogued under a study of T cells in Graves' hyperthyroidism and ophthalmopathy.

The clonotype comes from a man aged 35 to 55 with Graves disease. The chain combines TRBV2 with TRBJ1-5; no clear D gene. Sequenced here: peripheral blood mononuclear cells (PBMCs), sampled at new diagnosis, from a patient treated with antithyroid drugs. The CDR3 sequence is CASSEAVGGGNQPQHF. The CDR3 region has the DNA TGTGCCAGCAGTGAAGCCGTCGGAGGTGGCAATCAGCCCCAGCATTTT.